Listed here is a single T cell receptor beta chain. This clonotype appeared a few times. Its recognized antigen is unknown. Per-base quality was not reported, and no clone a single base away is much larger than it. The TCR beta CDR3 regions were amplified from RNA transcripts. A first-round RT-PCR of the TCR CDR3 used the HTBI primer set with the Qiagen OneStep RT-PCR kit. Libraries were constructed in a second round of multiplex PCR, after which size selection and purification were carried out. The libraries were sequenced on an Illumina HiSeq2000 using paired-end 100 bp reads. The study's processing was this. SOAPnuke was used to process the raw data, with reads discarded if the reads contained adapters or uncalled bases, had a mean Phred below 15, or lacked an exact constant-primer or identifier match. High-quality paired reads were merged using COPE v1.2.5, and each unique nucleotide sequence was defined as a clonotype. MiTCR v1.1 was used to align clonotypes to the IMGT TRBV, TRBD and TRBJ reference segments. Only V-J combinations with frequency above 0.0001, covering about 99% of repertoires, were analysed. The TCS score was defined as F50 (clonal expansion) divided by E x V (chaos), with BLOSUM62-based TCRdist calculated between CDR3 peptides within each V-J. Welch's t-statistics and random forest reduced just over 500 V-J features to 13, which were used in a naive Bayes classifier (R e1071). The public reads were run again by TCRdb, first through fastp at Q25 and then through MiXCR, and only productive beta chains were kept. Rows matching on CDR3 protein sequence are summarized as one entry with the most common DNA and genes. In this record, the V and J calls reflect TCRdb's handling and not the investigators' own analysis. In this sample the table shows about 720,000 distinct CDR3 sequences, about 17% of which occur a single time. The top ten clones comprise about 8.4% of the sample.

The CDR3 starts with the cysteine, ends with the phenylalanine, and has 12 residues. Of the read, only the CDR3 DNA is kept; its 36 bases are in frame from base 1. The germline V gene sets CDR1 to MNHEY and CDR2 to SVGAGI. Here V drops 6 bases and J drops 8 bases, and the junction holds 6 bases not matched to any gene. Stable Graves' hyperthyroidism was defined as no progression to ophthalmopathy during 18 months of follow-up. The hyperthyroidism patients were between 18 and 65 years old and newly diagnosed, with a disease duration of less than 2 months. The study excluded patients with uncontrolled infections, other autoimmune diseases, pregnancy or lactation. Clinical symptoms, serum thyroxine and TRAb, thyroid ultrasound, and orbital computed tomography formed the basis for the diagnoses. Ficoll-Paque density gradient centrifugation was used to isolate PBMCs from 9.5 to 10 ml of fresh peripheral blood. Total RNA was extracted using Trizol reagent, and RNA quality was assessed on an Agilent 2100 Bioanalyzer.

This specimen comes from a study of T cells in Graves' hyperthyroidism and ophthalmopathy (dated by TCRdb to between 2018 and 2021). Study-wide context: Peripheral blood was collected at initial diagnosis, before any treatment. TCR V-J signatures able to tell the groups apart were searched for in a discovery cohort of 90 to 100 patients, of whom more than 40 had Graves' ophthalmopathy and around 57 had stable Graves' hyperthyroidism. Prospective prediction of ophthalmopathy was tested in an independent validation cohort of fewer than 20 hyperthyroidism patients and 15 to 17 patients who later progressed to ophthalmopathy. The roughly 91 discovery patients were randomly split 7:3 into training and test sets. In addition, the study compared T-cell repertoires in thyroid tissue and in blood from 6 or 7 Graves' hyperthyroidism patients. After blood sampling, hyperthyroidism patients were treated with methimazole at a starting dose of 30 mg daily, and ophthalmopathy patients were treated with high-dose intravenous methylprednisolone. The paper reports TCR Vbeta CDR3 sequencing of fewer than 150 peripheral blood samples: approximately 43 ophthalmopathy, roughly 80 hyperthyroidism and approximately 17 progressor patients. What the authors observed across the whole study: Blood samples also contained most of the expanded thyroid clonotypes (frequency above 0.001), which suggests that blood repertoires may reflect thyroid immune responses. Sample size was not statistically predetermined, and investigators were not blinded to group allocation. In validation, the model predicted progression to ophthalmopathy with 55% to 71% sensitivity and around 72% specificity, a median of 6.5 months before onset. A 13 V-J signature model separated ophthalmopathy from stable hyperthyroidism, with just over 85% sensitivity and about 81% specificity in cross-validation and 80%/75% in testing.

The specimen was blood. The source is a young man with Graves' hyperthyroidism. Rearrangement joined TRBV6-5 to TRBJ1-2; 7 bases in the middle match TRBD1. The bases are TGTGCCAGCAGAAGGGGGCAACACGGCTACACCTTC. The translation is CASRRGQHGYTF.